These T cell receptor beta chains were read from a single sample in a study of T cells in Graves' hyperthyroidism and ophthalmopathy. MiXCR, run by TCRdb on the multiplex PCR reads, gives a single entry per CDR3 protein. Counted here are a few hundred thousand distinct CDR3 sequences, approximately 44% occurring once; the ten biggest clones make up approximately 8.4%. Input material: peripheral blood or thyroid tissue (not recorded which). The receptors originated from a woman aged 18-29 years with Graves' hyperthyroidism. Each CDR3 is given with its conserved first and last residue. The order of the fields is D gene, V gene, J gene, CDR3 protein. The D gene is left open where the match is weak.

TRBD1	TRBV20-1	TRBJ1-1	CSARGGQGANFF
.	TRBV10-3	TRBJ2-7	CAISESTMKAYEQYF
TRBD2	TRBV7-8	TRBJ2-7	CASSPGLAGGPHEQYF
.	TRBV9	TRBJ2-5	CASSVVGGGETQYF
TRBD1	TRBV9	TRBJ2-7	CASSPGTAPSYEQYF
.	TRBV2	TRBJ2-6	CASSEALGFWRGDTGANVLTF
.	TRBV9	TRBJ1-2	CASSVVTAQYGYTF
.	TRBV27	TRBJ2-7	CASRPQGDPEQYF
.	TRBV7-2	TRBJ1-1	CASSFRRDPEAFF
TRBD2	TRBV24-1	TRBJ2-5	CATNGGSGRETQYF
.	TRBV5-6	TRBJ2-7	CASSPLSTYEQYF
.	TRBV29-1	TRBJ2-3	CSVVVQARTDTQYF
.	TRBV2	TRBJ1-1	CASSEAGLGLNTEAFF
TRBD1	TRBV7-9	TRBJ2-7	CASSETGGNSYEQYF
.	TRBV9	TRBJ2-7	CASSVSQMDEQYF
TRBD1	TRBV6-5	TRBJ2-7	CASSTTGGVYEQYF
TRBD2	TRBV12-3/TRBV12-4	TRBJ2-7	CASTRGRRDEQYF
TRBD2	TRBV4-1	TRBJ2-7	CASSQVPGLAGGYEQYF
.	TRBV29-1	TRBJ1-2	CSVSWGASSVGGIYGYTF
.	TRBV29-1	TRBJ1-1	CSVGQNTGELEAFF
.	TRBV3-1	TRBJ1-2	CASSQEGKGYDGYTF
.	TRBV11-3	TRBJ2-7	CASSPPPTGTNYEQYF
TRBD1	TRBV5-6	TRBJ2-5	CASSHTSGGREETQYF
.	TRBV7-9	TRBJ1-1	CASSLIREAFF
TRBD1	TRBV6-5	TRBJ1-1	CASSEVRGGQPRKAFF
.	TRBV7-9	TRBJ2-7	CASSYSVEGPVWGEQYF
.	TRBV20-1	TRBJ2-7	CSAERRQDSYEQYF
TRBD2	TRBV11-2	TRBJ2-5	CASSLGLAGGQETQYF
.	TRBV11-2	TRBJ1-3	CASSSLYHTIYF
.	TRBV20-1	TRBJ2-3	CSASKALDTDTQYF
.	TRBV13	TRBJ1-4	CASSDDRDGNEKLFF
TRBD2	TRBV12-3/TRBV12-4	TRBJ2-5	CASSLIGVVAGGPHQTQYF
.	TRBV29-1	TRBJ2-5	CSVEERGGETQYF
TRBD2	TRBV20-1	TRBJ2-5	CSAEGLGLETQYF
.	TRBV20-1	TRBJ1-1	CSAHPSLPVRNTEAFF
TRBD1	TRBV20-1	TRBJ1-5	CSAGTQGDKPQHF
TRBD1	TRBV7-9	TRBJ2-7	CASSLQGDGEQYF